Presented here are 27 T cell receptor beta chains from one specimen sequenced in a study of OX40 agonist ivuxolimab in advanced cancers. The library was built by means of the immunoSEQ multiplex PCR assay. Here the immuneACCESS table is served through TCRdb, limited to in-frame sequences with V and J called. Missing clones are a known gap in these copies; in checked studies unresolved V genes cover under half, and the rest lacks a known reason. The sample table contains about 75,000 clones; only one count was recorded for roughly 81% of them. The ten most abundant clones make up about a sixth of the sample. The specimen comprised CD4+ or CD8+ T cells sorted from blood, sampled in a trial of the OX40 agonist ivuxolimab. The receptor set was obtained from an adult with an advanced solid tumor such as melanoma, head and neck, liver or kidney cancer.

The gene calls are TRBV10-1 and TRBJ1-1, with a possible D match to TRBD1 (6 bases). This CDR3 is 13 amino acids long. Germline CDR1 is WNHNN and CDR2 is SYGVQD (reference sequence). Deletions cut 4 bases from V and 3 bases from J, with 9 bases between. CDR3 coding DNA: TGCGCCAGCAGTGCTCAGGGGTACACTGAAGCTTTCTTT. This gives the protein CASSAQGYTEAFF.

The chain couples TRBV25-1 to TRBJ2-1, with 8 bases aligning to TRBD2. The CDR3 totals 17 residues. The germline CDR1 and CDR2 sequences are MGHDK and SYGVNS. V dropped 4 bases and J dropped 2; count of bases not matched to a gene: 10. The CDR3 spells CASSAVAGRPAYNEQFF. The CDR3 coding sequence is TGTGCCAGCAGTGCGGTAGCGGGGAGACCTGCCTACAATGAGCAGTTCTTC. The full variable domain, its missing parts supplied by reference TRBV25-1 and TRBJ2-1, is EADIYQTPRYLVIGTGKKITLECSQTMGHDKMYWYQQDPGMELHLIHYSYGVNSTEKGDLSSESTVSRIRTEHFPLTLESARPSHTSQYLCASSAVAGRPAYNEQFFGPGTRLTVL.

With respect to this clone: The same CDR3 also results from other DNA sequences found in this sample. The chain couples TRBV5-1 to TRBJ2-4, with D maybe TRBD1 (5 bases). The germline V gene has CDR1 SGHRS and CDR2 YFSETQ. Trimming left V 0 bases short and J 8 bases short, with 12 bases between. The CDR3 has 14 residues. The CDR3 region has the DNA TGCGCCAGCAGCTTGGAGTGGGGCGTGGACATTCAGTACTTC. This sequence encodes CASSLEWGVDIQYF.

This sequence joins TRBV6-6 and TRBJ2-7; TRBD2 agrees at 10 bases. CDR3 length equals 14 residues. Germline loops: CDR1 MNHNY, CDR2 SVGAGI (reference sequence). The J segment lost 7 bases and the V segment lost 2 bases, leaving 5 bases of the junction unmatched. The chain's CDR3 is CASSYPSGSNEQYF. Written as DNA, the CDR3 is TGTGCCAGCAGTTACCCTAGCGGGAGCAATGAGCAGTACTTC.

V and J are TRBV5-1 and TRBJ1-1, with TRBD1 matching over 10 bases. After removal of 0 bases from V and 6 bases from J, the junction contained 8 bases not matched to a gene. Germline CDR1 is SGHRS and CDR2 is YFSETQ. The CDR3 totals 16 residues. CDR3 protein: CASSLEGTGVKAEAFF. The CDR3 bases are TGCGCCAGCAGCTTGGAGGGGACAGGGGTAAAAGCTGAAGCTTTCTTT.

This clone appeared once. V and J are TRBV27 and TRBJ1-1; D uncertain. V shed 0 bases and J shed 3 bases, with 11 bases lying between them. Per germline, CDR1 MNHEY and CDR2 SMNVEV (reference sequence). CDR3 length: 15 residues. CDR3 protein: CASSLSRVLDTEAFF. The CDR3 region has the DNA TGTGCCAGCAGTTTATCGAGGGTATTGGACACTGAAGCTTTCTTT.

The chain uses TRBV6-1 and TRBJ2-1; 9 bases map to TRBD1. Trimming at V came to 7 bases and at J to 8 bases, leaving 9 bases not matched to a gene. From germline, CDR1 is MNHNS and CDR2 SASEGT. CDR3 length: 14 residues. The CDR3 protein is CASKSDRGSDEQFF. CDR3 nucleotides: TGTGCCAGCAAGTCGGACAGGGGTAGCGATGAGCAGTTCTTC.

This chain connects TRBV7-2 to TRBJ2-1; 12 positions agree with TRBD1. The ends lost 3 bases at V and 9 bases at J; junction bases unmatched: 9. This CDR3 has 16 residues. In germline, CDR1 is SGHTA, CDR2 FQGNSA. The CDR3 is CASSFQTGQGAGEQFF. CDR3 DNA sequence: TGTGCCAGCAGCTTTCAAACGGGACAGGGGGCTGGTGAGCAGTTCTTC.

This clone appeared a single time. A junction end diverges from the germline sequence, so it may reflect a read error. This chain uses TRBV29-1 with TRBJ2-5, with 9 bases matching TRBD1. Germline CDR1 reads SQVTM; CDR2 reads ANQGSEA. This CDR3 region has 14 residues. The CDR3 region is CSGEPGTGLETQYF. CDR3 sequence (DNA): TGCAGCGGTGAACCCGGGACAGGGCTAGAGACCCAGTACTTC.

This clone appeared a single time. The CDR3 nucleotides read TGTGCCAGCAGCTCTCGGACCCCGGACGGGACAGATACGCAGTATTTT. This translates into CASSSRTPDGTDTQYF. The chain employs TRBV7-9 and TRBJ2-3; no clear D. Germline V gene data show CDR1 as SEHNR and CDR2 as FQNEAQ (reference sequence). The CDR3 has 16 amino acids. Between the trimmed V and J ends, which lost 4 bases and 3 bases, there was a span of 17 bases.

The chain links TRBV7-9 to TRBJ2-1, with 7 positions matching TRBD2. This CDR3 is 15 amino acids long. Germline V CDR1 and CDR2: SEHNR, FQNEAQ (reference sequence). V shed 5 bases and J 8 bases; nucleotides not matched to a gene: 12. The CDR3 bases are TGTGCCAGCAGCCCGAGCCGGGACTACGGCGATGAGCAGTTCTTC. Translating gives CASSPSRDYGDEQFF.

The chain is built from TRBV19 and TRBJ1-5; D may be TRBD1 (6 bases). Trimming shortened V by 7 bases and J by 6 bases, and 19 bases separated the two germline ends. This CDR3 is built from 15 residues. Germline CDR1 and CDR2: LNHDA and SQIVND (reference sequence). The CDR3 loop reads CASTMGLGGGQPQHF. The CDR3 DNA sequence: TGTGCCAGTACCATGGGGCTGGGAGGGGGTCAGCCCCAGCATTTT.

V is TRBV5-6 and J is TRBJ2-5; D may be TRBD1 (5 bases). This CDR3 is 12 amino acids long. Germline V gives CDR1 SGHDT, CDR2 YYEEEE. V lost 0 bases and J lost 5, with 5 bases in between. The CDR3 sequence is CASSLAGETQYF. The DNA of the CDR3 is TGTGCCAGCAGCTTGGCAGGGGAGACCCAGTACTTC. The variable domain in full, completed from reference TRBV5-6 and TRBJ2-5, reads DAGVTQSPTHLIKTRGQQVTLRCSPKSGHDTVSWYQQALGQGPQFIFQYYEEEERQRGNFPDRFSGHQFPNYSSELNVNALLLGDSALYLCASSLAGETQYFGPGTRLLVL.

There are a few counts of this clone. The chain links TRBV4-1 to TRBJ1-1, with a tentative D call TRBD1 (5 bases). Germline values: CDR1 MGHRA, CDR2 YSYEKL. Deletions cut 8 bases from V and 3 bases from J, with 10 bases between. The CDR3 loop spans 12 amino acids. The CDR3 DNA reads as TGCGCCAGCTCCCTAGGGGACACTGAAGCTTTCTTT. Translated, it gives CASSLGDTEAFF.

The chain links TRBV19 to TRBJ2-1, with unresolved D. The CDR3 covers 15 residues. Germline V gene data show CDR1 as LNHDA and CDR2 as SQIVND (reference sequence). V was pared by 5 bases and J by 1 base, with 12 bases between. Here the CDR3 DNA reads TGTGCCAGTAGTGCAGACTCCTATTCCTACAATGAGCAGTTCTTC. This translates into CASSADSYSYNEQFF.

The rearrangement uses TRBV27 and TRBJ2-1; D unresolved. The CDR3 is 16 residues long. Trimming cost V 2 bases and J 14 bases, with 25 bases left between them. The germline V gene encodes CDR1 MNHEY and CDR2 SMNVEV (reference sequence). DNA for the CDR3: TGTGCCAGCAGTTTACCCCCCACGGCCGGGCCATCCGTAGAGTTCTTC. This codes for CASSLPPTAGPSVEFF.

Only a few counts were recorded for this clone. The chain employs TRBV2 and TRBJ2-3, with 13 positions matching TRBD2. Germline loops: CDR1 SNHLY, CDR2 FYNNEI. J lost 4 bases, V lost 5 bases, and 6 bases had no gene match. The CDR3 sequence is 16 residues long. The CDR3 spells CASSQGLAGTSDTQYF. DNA of the CDR3: TGTGCCAGCAGTCAGGGACTAGCGGGAACTTCAGATACGCAGTATTTT.

This chain connects TRBV5-1 to TRBJ2-2; D unclear. Germline CDR1 and CDR2: SGHRS and YFSETQ. This CDR3 is built from 13 residues. With 2 bases removed from V and 4 bases from J, the gap between germline ends came to 6 bases. The CDR3 is CASSFYSTGELFF. The CDR3 DNA reads as TGCGCCAGCAGCTTCTACAGCACCGGGGAGCTGTTTTTT.

The V gene is TRBV10-3, the J gene TRBJ1-6; D is unresolved. This CDR3 has 16 residues. CDR1 and CDR2 from the germline V gene are ENHRY and SYGVKD. V was clipped by 3 bases and J by 0 bases, with 9 bases between them. The CDR3, as DNA: TGTGCCATCAGTGATTTCCCGAGCTCCTATAATTCACCCCTCCACTTT. It codes for CAISDFPSSYNSPLHF.

This rearrangement joins TRBV10-3 to TRBJ1-2; weak D call: TRBD1 (5 bases). Between the trimmed V and J ends, which lost 5 bases and 4 bases, there was a span of 11 bases. The CDR3 has 13 amino acids. Germline values: CDR1 ENHRY, CDR2 SYGVKD. CDR3 protein: CAISFGAAYGYTF. In nucleotides, the CDR3 is TGTGCCATCAGTTTCGGGGCCGCCTATGGCTACACCTTC.

The chain is built from TRBV19 and TRBJ1-5, with 7 bases lining up with TRBD1. Germline V gene lookup returns CDR1 LNHDA and CDR2 SQIVND (reference sequence). CDR3 size: 14 residues. Trimming took 8 bases from V and 2 from J; bases not matched to a gene: 6. The DNA of the CDR3 is TGTGCCAGTTCCTCCACAGGGGGCAATCAGCCCCAGCATTTT. This encodes CASSSTGGNQPQHF.

The J gene is TRBJ2-1, the V gene TRBV5-1; TRBD2 agrees at 7 bases. V dropped 1 base and J dropped 0; count of bases not matched to a gene: 4. Germline CDR1 and CDR2: SGHRS and YFSETQ. The CDR3 consists of 16 residues. The CDR3 nucleotides read TGCGCCAGCAGCTTGATGGGCGGGAGCTCCTACAATGAGCAGTTCTTC. It yields the protein CASSLMGGSSYNEQFF.

In this sample, this clone turned up a few times. The chain couples TRBV15 to TRBJ2-7, with D possibly TRBD2 on 7 matching bases. There are 17 residues in the CDR3. CDR1 and CDR2 (germline): LNHNV, YYDKDF (reference sequence). V lost 1 base and J lost 4, with 20 bases in between. CDR3 coding DNA: TGTGCCACCAGCAGAGTAGTAGGAGGGGGGGTCCATTACGAGCAGTACTTC. Translating it yields CATSRVVGGGVHYEQYF.

This chain joins TRBV28 and TRBJ2-7; possibly TRBD1 for D (6 bases). The germline V and J ends were trimmed by 6 bases and 4 bases, with 13 bases remaining between them. Germline loops: CDR1 MDHEN, CDR2 SYDVKM. This CDR3 region has 13 residues. Written as DNA, the CDR3 is TGTGCCAGCAGGTCCGACAGGATTTACGAGCAGTACTTC. Protein: CASRSDRIYEQYF.

The genes are TRBV6-5 and TRBJ2-7; D is possibly TRBD1 or TRBD2 (5 bases each). The ends were cut back, 10 bases at V and 3 bases at J, with 22 bases in the middle. The CDR3 has 15 residues. CDR1 MNHEY and CDR2 SVGAGI come from the germline V gene. This CDR3 reads CATSGRGHRRYEQYF. Here the CDR3 DNA reads TGTGCCACCTCGGGACGAGGTCACCGACGCTACGAGCAGTACTTC.

The chain is built from TRBV28 and TRBJ2-5; D call uncertain. Germline V gene data show CDR1 as MDHEN and CDR2 as SYDVKM. The ends were cut back, 1 base at V and 0 bases at J, with 9 bases in the middle. This CDR3 region has 15 residues. The CDR3 sequence is CASSLSAVNQETQYF. CDR3 sequence (DNA): TGTGCCAGCAGTTTATCTGCAGTTAACCAAGAGACCCAGTACTTC.

This chain connects TRBV28 to TRBJ1-2; D ambiguous. This CDR3 is 13 amino acids long. From germline, CDR1 is MDHEN and CDR2 SYDVKM. V lost 8 bases and J 2 bases, leaving 12 bases between the germline ends. The CDR3 loop is CASYGGGNYGYTF. Here the CDR3 DNA reads TGTGCCAGCTACGGTGGAGGGAACTATGGCTACACCTTC.